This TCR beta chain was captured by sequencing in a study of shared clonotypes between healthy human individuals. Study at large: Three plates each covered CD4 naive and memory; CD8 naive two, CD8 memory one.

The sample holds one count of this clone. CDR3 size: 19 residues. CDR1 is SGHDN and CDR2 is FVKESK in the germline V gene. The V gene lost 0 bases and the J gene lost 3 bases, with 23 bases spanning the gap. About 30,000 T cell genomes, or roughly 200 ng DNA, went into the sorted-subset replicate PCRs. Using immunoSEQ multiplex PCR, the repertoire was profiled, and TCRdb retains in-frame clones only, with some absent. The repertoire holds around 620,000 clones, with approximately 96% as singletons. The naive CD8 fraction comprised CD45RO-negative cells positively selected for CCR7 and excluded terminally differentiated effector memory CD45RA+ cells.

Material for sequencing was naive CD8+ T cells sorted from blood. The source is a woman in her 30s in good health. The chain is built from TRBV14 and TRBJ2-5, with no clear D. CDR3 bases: TGTGCCAGCAGCCAAGATCACTCGACCGAAGACGCGCGAGAAGAGACCCAGTACTTC. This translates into CASSQDHSTEDAREETQYF.